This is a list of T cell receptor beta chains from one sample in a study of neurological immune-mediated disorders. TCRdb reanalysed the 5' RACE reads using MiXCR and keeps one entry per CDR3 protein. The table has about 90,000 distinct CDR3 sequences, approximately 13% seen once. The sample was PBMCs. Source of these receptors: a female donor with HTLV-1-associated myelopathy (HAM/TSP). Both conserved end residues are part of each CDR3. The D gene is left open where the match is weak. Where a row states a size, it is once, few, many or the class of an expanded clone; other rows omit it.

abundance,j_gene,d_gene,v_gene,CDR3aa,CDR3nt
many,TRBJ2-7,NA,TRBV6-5,CASSSGPYRGEYF,TGTGCCAGCAGTTCCGGGCCTTACCGAGGGGAGTACTTC
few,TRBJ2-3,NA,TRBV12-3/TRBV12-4,CASSLRFVGVDTQYF,TGTGCCAGCAGTTTACGCTTTGTGGGTGTTGACACGCAGTATTTT
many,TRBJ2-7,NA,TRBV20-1,CSATRDSYEQYF,TGCAGTGCTACCAGGGACTCCTACGAGCAGTACTTC
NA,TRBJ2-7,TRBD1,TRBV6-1,CASSSQGKGYEQYF,TGTGCCAGCAGTTCACAGGGGAAGGGCTACGAGCAGTACTTC
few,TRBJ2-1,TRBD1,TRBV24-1,CATSVGPRQGSYNEQFF,TGTGCCACCAGTGTTGGTCCAAGACAGGGCTCCTACAATGAGCAGTTCTTC
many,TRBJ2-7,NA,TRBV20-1,CSAYTGSEQYF,TGCAGTGCTTACACAGGGTCTGAGCAGTACTTC
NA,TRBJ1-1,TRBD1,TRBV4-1,CASSHRDRDVEAFF,TGCGCCAGCAGCCACAGGGACAGGGATGTTGAAGCTTTCTTT
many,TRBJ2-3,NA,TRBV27,CASMDRAWTQYF,TGTGCCAGCATGGATCGGGCGTGGACGCAGTATTTT
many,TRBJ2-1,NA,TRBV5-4,CASSTREAGNEQFF,TGTGCCAGCAGTACCCGCGAGGCGGGGAATGAGCAGTTCTTC
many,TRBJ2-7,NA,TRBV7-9,CASSFSSGEQYF,TGTGCCAGCAGCTTTTCGTCGGGAGAGCAGTACTTC
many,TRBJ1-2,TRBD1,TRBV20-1,CSARTTGGHHKLLDYGYTF,TGCAGTGCTAGAACGACAGGGGGCCACCATAAACTCCTAGACTATGGCTACACCTTC
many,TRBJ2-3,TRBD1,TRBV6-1,CASSVSGQISTDTQYF,TGTGCCAGCAGTGTATCGGGACAGATTAGCACAGATACGCAGTATTTT
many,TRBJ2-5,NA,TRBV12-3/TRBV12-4,CASRERAIQETQYF,TGTGCCAGCAGGGAACGGGCCATCCAAGAGACCCAGTACTTC